This TCR beta chain was captured by sequencing in a study of a mutant IDH1 vaccine in newly diagnosed glioma. Study-wide background: Mean patient age was about 40 years; approximately 62% were male and approximately 40% female. Held at week 35, visit V12 was the safety follow-up, and visit V13 followed at week 47. Findings and caveats of the study: It was around 93% of patients that developed vaccine-induced immune responses.

A remark on this clone: What it binds is unknown.

Profiling relied on immunoSEQ multiplex PCR, and the TCRdb table lists in-frame clones only, not all of them. The table has around 50,000 clones, approximately 80% seen once. Germline lookup yields CDR1 SGHDT and CDR2 YYEEEE. The V end lost 2 bases, the J end lost 2 bases, and 8 bases lay between the germline ends. The CDR3 spans 13 residues. Sample time point: week 35, safety follow-up. Every vaccination contained 300 ug of the mutant IDH1 20-mer peptide and was paired with topical imiquimod. Patients carried new grade 3 or 4 IDH1-mutant astrocytomas lacking nuclear ATRX. This specimen was PBMCs, taken from a glioma patient whose treatment included an IDH1 peptide vaccine. The chain carries TRBV5-6 and TRBJ2-7; TRBD2 is a possible D gene (6 bases). The sequence derives from a man aged 40-50 years with glioma. The CDR3 nucleotides read TGTGCCAGCAGCTTTTCGGGGGCCTACGAGCAGTACTTC. Amino acids: CASSFSGAYEQYF.